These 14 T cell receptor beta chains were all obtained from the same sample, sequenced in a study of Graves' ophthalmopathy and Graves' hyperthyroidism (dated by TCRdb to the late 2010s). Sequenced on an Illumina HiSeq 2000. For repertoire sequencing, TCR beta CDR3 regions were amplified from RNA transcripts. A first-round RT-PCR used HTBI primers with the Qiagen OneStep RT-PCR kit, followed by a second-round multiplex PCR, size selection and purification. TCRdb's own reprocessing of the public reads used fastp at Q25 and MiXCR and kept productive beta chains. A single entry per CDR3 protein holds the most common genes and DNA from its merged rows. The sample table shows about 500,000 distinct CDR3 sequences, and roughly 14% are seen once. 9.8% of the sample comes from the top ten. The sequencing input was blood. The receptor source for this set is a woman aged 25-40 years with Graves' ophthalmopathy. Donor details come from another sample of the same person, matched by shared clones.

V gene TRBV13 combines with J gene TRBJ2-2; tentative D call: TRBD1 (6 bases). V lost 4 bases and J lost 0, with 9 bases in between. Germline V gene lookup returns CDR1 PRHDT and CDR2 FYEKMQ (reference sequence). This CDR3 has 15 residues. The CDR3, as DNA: TGTGCCAGCAGCTCGGGACATGCGAACACCGGGGAGCTGTTTTTT. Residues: CASSSGHANTGELFF.

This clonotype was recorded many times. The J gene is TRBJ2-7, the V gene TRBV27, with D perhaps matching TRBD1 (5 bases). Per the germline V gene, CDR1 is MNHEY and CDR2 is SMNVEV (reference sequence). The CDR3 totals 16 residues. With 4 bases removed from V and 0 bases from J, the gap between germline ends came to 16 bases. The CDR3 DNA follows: TGTGCCAGCAGTTCCTTTGCCCGACAGAGCTCCTACGAGCAGTACTTC. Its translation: CASSSFARQSSYEQYF.

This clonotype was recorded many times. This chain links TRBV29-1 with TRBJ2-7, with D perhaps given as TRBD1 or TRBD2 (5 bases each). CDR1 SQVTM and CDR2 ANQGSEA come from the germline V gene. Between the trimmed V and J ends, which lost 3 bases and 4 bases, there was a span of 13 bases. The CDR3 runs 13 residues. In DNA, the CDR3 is TGCAGCGTTGAGGGGGACCTCCGGTACGAGCAGTACTTC. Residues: CSVEGDLRYEQYF.

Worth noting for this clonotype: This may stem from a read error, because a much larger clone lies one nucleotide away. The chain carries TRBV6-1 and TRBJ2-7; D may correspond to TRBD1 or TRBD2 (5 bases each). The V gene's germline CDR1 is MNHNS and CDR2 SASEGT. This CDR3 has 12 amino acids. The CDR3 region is CSSSEGYNEQYF. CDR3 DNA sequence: TGTTCCAGCAGTGAGGGGTATAACGAGCAGTACTTC.

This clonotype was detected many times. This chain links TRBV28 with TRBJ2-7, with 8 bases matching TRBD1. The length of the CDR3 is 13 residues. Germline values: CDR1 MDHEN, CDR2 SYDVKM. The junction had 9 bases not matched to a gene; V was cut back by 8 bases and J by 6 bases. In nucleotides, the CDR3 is TGTGCCAGCCGAGGACAGGGAATCTTCGAGCAGTACTTC. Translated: CASRGQGIFEQYF.

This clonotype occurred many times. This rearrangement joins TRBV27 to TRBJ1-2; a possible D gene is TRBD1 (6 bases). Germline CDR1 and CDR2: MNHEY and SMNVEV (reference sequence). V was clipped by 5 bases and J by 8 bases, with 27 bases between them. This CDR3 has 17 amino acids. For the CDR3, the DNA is TGTGCCAGCAGTCAGGACGCCAGGGGAAGTCGATATGGGGGCTACACCTTC. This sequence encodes CASSQDARGSRYGGYTF.

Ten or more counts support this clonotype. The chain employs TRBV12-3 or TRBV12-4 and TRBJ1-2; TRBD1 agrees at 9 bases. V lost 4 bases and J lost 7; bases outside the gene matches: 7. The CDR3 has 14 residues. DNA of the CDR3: TGTGCCAGCAGTTCTAACAGGGGGCTAGTTGGCTACACCTTC. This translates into CASSSNRGLVGYTF.

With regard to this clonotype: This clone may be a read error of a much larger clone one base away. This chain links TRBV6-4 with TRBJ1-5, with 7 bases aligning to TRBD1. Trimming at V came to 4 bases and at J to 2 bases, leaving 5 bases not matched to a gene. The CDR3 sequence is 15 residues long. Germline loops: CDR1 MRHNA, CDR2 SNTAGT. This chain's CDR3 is CASSATGDGNQPQHF. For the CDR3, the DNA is TGTGCCAGCAGTGCCACAGGGGACGGCAATCAGCCCCAGCATTTT.

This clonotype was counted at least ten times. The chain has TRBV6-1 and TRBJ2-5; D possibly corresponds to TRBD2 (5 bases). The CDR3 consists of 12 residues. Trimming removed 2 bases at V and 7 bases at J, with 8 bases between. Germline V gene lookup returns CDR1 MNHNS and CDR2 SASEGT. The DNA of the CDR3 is TGTGCCAGCAGTGAAAATCTAGCGACCCAGTACTTC. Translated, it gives CASSENLATQYF.

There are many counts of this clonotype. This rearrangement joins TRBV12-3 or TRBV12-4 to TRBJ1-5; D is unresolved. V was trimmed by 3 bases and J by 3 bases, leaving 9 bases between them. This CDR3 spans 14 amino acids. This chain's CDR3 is CASSFAGLNQPQHF. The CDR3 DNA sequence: TGTGCCAGCAGTTTCGCCGGGCTCAATCAGCCCCAGCATTTT.

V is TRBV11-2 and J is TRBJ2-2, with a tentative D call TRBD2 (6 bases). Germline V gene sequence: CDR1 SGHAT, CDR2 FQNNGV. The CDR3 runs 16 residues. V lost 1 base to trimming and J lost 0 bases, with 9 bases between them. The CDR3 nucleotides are TGTGCCAGCAGCTTAGTTAGCGGATCGAACACCGGGGAGCTGTTTTTT. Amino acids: CASSLVSGSNTGELFF.

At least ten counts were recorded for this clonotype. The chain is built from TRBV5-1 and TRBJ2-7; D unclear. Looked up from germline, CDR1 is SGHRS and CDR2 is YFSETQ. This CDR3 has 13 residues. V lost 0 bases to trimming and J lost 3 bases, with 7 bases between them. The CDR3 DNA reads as TGCGCCAGCAGCTTGGAGTCGAACTACGAGCAGTACTTC. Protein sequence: CASSLESNYEQYF. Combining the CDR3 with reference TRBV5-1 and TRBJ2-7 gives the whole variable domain KAGVTQTPRYLIKTRGQQVTLSCSPISGHRSVSWYQQTPGQGLQFLFEYFSETQRNKGNFPGRFSGRQFSNSRSEMNVSTLELGDSALYLCASSLESNYEQYFGPGTRLTVT.

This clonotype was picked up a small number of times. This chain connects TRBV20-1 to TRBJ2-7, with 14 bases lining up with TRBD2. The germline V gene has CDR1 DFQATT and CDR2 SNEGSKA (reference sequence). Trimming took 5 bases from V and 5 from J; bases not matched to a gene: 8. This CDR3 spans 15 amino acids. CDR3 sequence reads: CSAETGTSGGNEQYF. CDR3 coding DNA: TGCAGTGCTGAAACCGGGACTAGCGGGGGCAACGAGCAGTACTTC.

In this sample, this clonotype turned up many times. CDR3 loop: CASRGVEKGTYRYEQYF. The DNA for the CDR3 is TGTGCCAGCAGGGGGGTCGAAAAGGGGACCTACCGCTACGAGCAGTACTTC. The gene calls are TRBV6-4 and TRBJ2-7; D tentatively reads TRBD1 or TRBD2 (5 bases each). The CDR3 loop spans 17 amino acids. The V gene's germline CDR1 is MRHNA and CDR2 SNTAGT. Trimming shortened V by 6 bases and J by 3 bases, and 24 bases separated the two germline ends.